Each of the 9 T cell receptor beta chains below was sequenced from the same sample in a study of vaccination effects on CD4 cells after COVID-19 (dated by TCRdb to the early 2020s). Library preparation used the immunoSEQ multiplex PCR assay. In its TCRdb copy, this immuneACCESS table keeps in-frame sequences only and misses some clones. Where compared with another copy, unresolved V genes explain less than half of these, and the others have no known cause. Counted in this sample were 25,000 or so clones; around 73% of them appeared once. The ten largest clones add up to 5% of the sample. Antigens of these TCRs are unknown. In the ViraFEST assay, PBMC were stimulated with viral peptide pools, and TCR sequencing was then used to find antigen-specific CD4+ T cell clonotypes based on their expansion. After more than nine days of culture, CD4+ T cells were isolated with the EasySep CD4+ T cell isolation kit. Healthy vaccine recipients had no prior SARS-CoV-2 infection, confirmed by negative nucleocapsid antibodies before and after vaccination.

This specimen was CD4+ T cells from PBMCs cultured with SARS-CoV-2 spike peptides, taken before COVID-19 vaccination. According to the study, the label for this sample's cell subset or site signals: SARS-CoV-2 spike overlapping peptide pool stimulation. The receptors were gathered from a human donor who received a COVID-19 vaccine.

This clone was seen only a few times. Here the CDR3 reads CASSPGQAYNSPLHF. The CDR3 bases are TGCGCCAGCAGCCCGGGACAGGCCTATAATTCACCCCTCCACTTT. The J gene is TRBJ1-6, the V gene TRBV5-1, with TRBD1 identical over 8 bases. CDR1 and CDR2 (germline): SGHRS, YFSETQ. The CDR3 length is 15 residues. The junction had 2 bases not matched to a gene; V was cut back by 4 bases and J by 2 bases.

The chain joins TRBV4-2 to TRBJ2-1; 10 bases align to TRBD2. V lost 3 bases to trimming and J lost 3 bases; unmatched junction nucleotides: 8. This CDR3 spans 17 amino acids. The germline V gene has CDR1 LGHNA and CDR2 YNFKEQ. In nucleotides, the CDR3 is TGTGCCAGCAGCCAGGGGTACACTAGCGGGGACTACAATGAGCAGTTCTTC. Translating it yields CASSQGYTSGDYNEQFF.

This chain connects TRBV19 to TRBJ1-2, with D possibly TRBD1 on 6 matching bases. Germline CDR1 LNHDA, CDR2 SQIVND (reference sequence). V lost 5 bases and J lost 8, with 18 bases in between. The CDR3 contains 14 residues. CDR3 in amino acids: CASSETGRLGGYTF. The CDR3 DNA is TGTGCCAGTAGTGAGACAGGACGTCTAGGGGGCTACACCTTC.

The chain has TRBV27 and TRBJ1-3; 12 nucleotides align to TRBD1. Germline V gives CDR1 MNHEY, CDR2 SMNVEV (reference sequence). CDR3 size: 16 residues. V was pared by 0 bases and J by 4 bases, with 1 base of the junction left unmatched. The CDR3 bases are TGTGCCAGCAGTTTATCGGGACAGGGGGCAGGAAACACCATATATTTT. Translated: CASSLSGQGAGNTIYF.

This clone was counted a few times. The chain combines TRBV7-9 with TRBJ2-7; 9 bases line up with TRBD1. Germline CDR1 SEHNR, CDR2 FQNEAQ (reference sequence). After removal of 5 bases from V and 1 base from J, the junction contained 9 bases not matched to a gene. The CDR3 totals 16 residues. CDR3: CASSPELGTGSYEQYF. The CDR3 bases are TGTGCCAGCAGCCCGGAGCTAGGGACAGGGTCCTACGAGCAGTACTTC.

This chain joins TRBV15 and TRBJ2-5, with 7 nucleotides matching TRBD2. V was clipped by 4 bases and J by 8 bases; unmatched bases: 10. From germline, CDR1 is LNHNV and CDR2 YYDKDF (reference sequence). This CDR3 contains 14 residues. In nucleotides, the CDR3 is TGTGCCACCAGCAATCGCGGGGGAGGGGAAACCCAGTACTTC. Translated: CATSNRGGGETQYF.

The chain carries TRBV7-9 and TRBJ1-5; D is possibly TRBD1 (5 bases). Trimming shortened V by 5 bases and J by 0 bases, and 23 bases separated the two germline ends. The CDR3 contains 19 residues. CDR1 and CDR2 from the germline V gene are SEHNR and FQNEAQ (reference sequence). CDR3 region: CASSPGRDSYLNSNQPQHF. CDR3 nucleotides: TGTGCCAGCAGCCCCGGAAGGGACTCTTACCTGAATAGCAATCAGCCCCAGCATTTT.

V usage is TRBV6-2 or TRBV6-3 and J usage is TRBJ2-1; 13 bases line up with TRBD2. The length of the CDR3 is 17 residues. The V gene end was trimmed by 2 bases and the J gene end by 10 bases; junction bases not matched to a gene: 11. Germline values: CDR1 MNHEY, CDR2 SVGEGT. CDR3 coding DNA: TGTGCCAGCAGTTACCCTTTACTAGCGGGGGGGCCAGGGGAGCAGTTCTTC. It specifies CASSYPLLAGGPGEQFF.

The V and J genes are TRBV19 and TRBJ1-2; 7 nucleotides line up with TRBD1. The V gene's germline CDR1 is LNHDA and CDR2 SQIVND (reference sequence). J was trimmed by 8 bases and V by 5 bases; bases with no gene match: 23. This CDR3 has 18 amino acids. The CDR3 spells CASSPAAQTGQSGYGYTF. The CDR3, as DNA: TGTGCCAGTAGTCCCGCTGCCCAGACAGGGCAAAGCGGGTACGGCTACACCTTC. Full variable domain (outside the CDR3, taken from reference TRBV19 and TRBJ1-2): DGGITQSPKYLFRKEGQNVTLSCEQNLNHDAMYWYRQDPGQGLRLIYYSQIVNDFQKGDIAEGYSVSREKKESFPLTVTSAQKNPTAFYLCASSPAAQTGQSGYGYTFGSGTRLTVV.